The clone carrying this TCR beta chain has more than one count but fewer than ten. TCRdb fed the RT-PCR reads into MiXCR, producing one record per CDR3 protein. The profile shows about 540,000 distinct CDR3 sequences, under 25% of them singletons. The entry originates in a study of response to subunit inactivated influenza vaccine. The data also belong to a second study, concerning T cells expressing NK-cell markers. That paper adds: UMIs accompanied the 5'RACE template switching by which TCR beta cDNA was made.

The TCR originated in a man aged 45 to 65 who received an inactivated influenza vaccine. The starting material was CD4+ T cells sorted from PBMCs, obtained about 12 days after vaccination.

The CDR3, as DNA: TGTGCCACCAGTGATTCCGGACAGATACGCAATGAGCAGTTCTTC. It yields the protein CATSDSGQIRNEQFF. V gene TRBV24-1 combines with J gene TRBJ2-1; D perhaps matches TRBD1 (6 bases). Looked up from germline, CDR1 is KGHDR and CDR2 is SFDVKD. The CDR3 is 15 residues long. V was clipped by 2 bases and J by 6 bases, with 13 bases between them.